This entry is about one T cell receptor (beta chain). No antigen is known for it. Time point meaning: peripheral blood 6 weeks after treatment start. The sample belongs to a study of PD-L1 blockade in urothelial cancer. Study-wide context: Between 0 and 3 prior chemotherapy regimens had been given to patients.

Templates that were synthetic TCR analogs were spiked into each PCR. Here immunoSEQ multiplex PCR was the method, and the copy in TCRdb shows in-frame clones only, minus some. The sample lists some 110,000 clones, 80% to 95% seen once, with around 4% in the top ten. The germline gives CDR1 KGHSH, CDR2 LQKENI. V lost 3 bases, J lost 4 bases, and 18 bases lay in between. The CDR3 length is 16 residues. Study results and limitations: For durable-benefit patients, tumor-associated blood clones expanded more at 3 weeks.

The chain has TRBV18 and TRBJ2-5; possible D gene TRBD1, 6 bases. Sequencing used PBMCs, obtained around atezolizumab (anti-PD-L1) treatment. This TCR was recovered from a man aged 55 to 70 with urothelial cancer. The CDR3 loop is CASSPNRVWRGETQYF. CDR3 nucleotides: TGTGCCAGCTCACCTAACAGGGTGTGGAGAGGAGAGACCCAGTACTTC.